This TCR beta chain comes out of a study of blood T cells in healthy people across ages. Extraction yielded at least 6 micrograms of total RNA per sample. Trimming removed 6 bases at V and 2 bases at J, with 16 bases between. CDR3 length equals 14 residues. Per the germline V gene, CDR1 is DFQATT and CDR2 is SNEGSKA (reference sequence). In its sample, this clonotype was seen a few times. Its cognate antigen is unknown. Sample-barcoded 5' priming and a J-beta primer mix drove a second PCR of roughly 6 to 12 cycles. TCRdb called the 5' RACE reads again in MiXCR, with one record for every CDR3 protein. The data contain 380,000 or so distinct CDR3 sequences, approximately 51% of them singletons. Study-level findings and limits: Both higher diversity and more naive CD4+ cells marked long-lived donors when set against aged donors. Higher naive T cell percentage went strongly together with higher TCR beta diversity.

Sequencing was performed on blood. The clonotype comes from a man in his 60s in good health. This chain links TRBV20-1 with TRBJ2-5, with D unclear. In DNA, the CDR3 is TGCAGTGCCCGTAGGGCTTACGGGCAAGAGACCCAGTACTTC. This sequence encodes CSARRAYGQETQYF.